This TCR beta chain was observed in a study of CD8+ T cells in alopecia areata. V lost 6 bases, J lost 0 bases, and 10 bases stayed unmatched. CDR1 is SQVTM, CDR2 ANQGSEA, per germline. The CDR3 length is 16 residues. Treatment described: oral pan-JAK inhibitor, 5-10 mg twice daily. cDNA prepared by RNA extraction and subsequent reverse transcription served as the template for sequencing. The protocol was immunoSEQ multiplex PCR, while the TCRdb copy is restricted to in-frame clones and leaves out a portion. The sample lists around 270,000 clones; 58% were seen once. The sequences come from CD4+ T cells sorted from blood, collected at week 24, from a patient treated with tofacitinib. This sequence was found in a human donor with alopecia areata. This sequence joins TRBV29-1 and TRBJ2-5, with 10 bases fitting TRBD2. CDR3: CSVGGKLAGYQETQYF. For the CDR3, the DNA is TGCAGCGTGGGGGGCAAACTAGCGGGGTACCAAGAGACCCAGTACTTC.